Listed here is a single T cell receptor (beta chain). Sequenced by immunoSEQ multiplex PCR; TCRdb stores in-frame clones only, minus some. The table shows around 37,000 clones, with 92% occurring only once. This entry comes from a study of T cell changes during pregnancy in multiple sclerosis. Germline assignment: CDR1 MNHEY and CDR2 SMNVEV (reference sequence). The V end lost 6 bases, the J end lost 6 bases, and 21 bases lay between the germline ends. This CDR3 spans 15 amino acids. The chain employs TRBV27 and TRBJ2-7, with D possibly matching TRBD2 (6 bases). The sequence came from a female donor with multiple sclerosis, enrolled in a pregnancy study. The source material was CD8+ T cells from peripheral blood mononuclear cells, sampled before pregnancy. CDR3 coding DNA: TGTGCCAGCAGCCCCCTGGACTCCCGGGGAGGCGAGCAGTACTTC. Protein sequence: CASSPLDSRGGEQYF.